This T cell receptor (beta chain) stems from a study of shared clonotypes between healthy human individuals. Study-level results: The study found about 4.6% of naive CD4 clonotypes shared across several donors.

The DNA input per sorted-subset replicate PCR was 150 to 200 ng, corresponding to around 28,000 T cell genomes. In the authors' workflow: For the immunoSEQ data, sequences were junction-only without quality scores, so filtering differed. Sequencing used immunoSEQ multiplex PCR; TCRdb keeps in-frame clones, though not all of them. The V and J calls and clone size were taken over from that table, and D and trimming were inferred from the DNA. Among roughly 1,500,000 clones listed, 95% to 99% were seen once. Points on this clone: What it binds is unknown.

The sequenced material came from naive CD4+ T cells sorted from blood. Described subset: CD45RA+ positively selected. This receptor was taken from a man aged 25 to 40 in good health.

CDR3 region: CASSPSGNYNEQFF. CDR3 in DNA: TGCGCCAGCAGCCCTAGCGGAAACTACAATGAGCAGTTCTTC. The V and J genes are TRBV4-1 and TRBJ2-1, with TRBD2 identical over 7 bases. This CDR3 contains 14 residues. Per germline, CDR1 MGHRA and CDR2 YSYEKL. V lost 4 bases to trimming and J lost 3 bases; unmatched junction nucleotides: 3.